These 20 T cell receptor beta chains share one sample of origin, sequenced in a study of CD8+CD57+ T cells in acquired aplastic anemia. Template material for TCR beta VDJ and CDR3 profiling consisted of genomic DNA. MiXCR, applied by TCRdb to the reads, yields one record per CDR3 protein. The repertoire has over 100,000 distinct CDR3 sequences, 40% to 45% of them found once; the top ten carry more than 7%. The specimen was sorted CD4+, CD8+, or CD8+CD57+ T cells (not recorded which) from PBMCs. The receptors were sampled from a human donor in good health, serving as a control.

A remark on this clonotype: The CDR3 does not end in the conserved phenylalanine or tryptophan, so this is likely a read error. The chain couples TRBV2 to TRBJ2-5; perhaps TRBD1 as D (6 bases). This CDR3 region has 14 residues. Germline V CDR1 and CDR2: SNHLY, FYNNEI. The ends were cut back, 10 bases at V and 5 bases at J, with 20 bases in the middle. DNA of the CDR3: TGTGCCACACGTCAGGGGAGCGCAGGGGAGACCCAGTACCTC. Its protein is CATRQGSAGETQYL.

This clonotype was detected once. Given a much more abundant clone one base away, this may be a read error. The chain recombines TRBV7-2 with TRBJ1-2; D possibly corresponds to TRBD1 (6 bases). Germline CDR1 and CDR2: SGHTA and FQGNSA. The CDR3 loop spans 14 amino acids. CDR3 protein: CASSFRGQDYGYAF. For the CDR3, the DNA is TGTGCCAGCAGCTTCAGGGGCCAGGACTATGGCTACGCCTTC.

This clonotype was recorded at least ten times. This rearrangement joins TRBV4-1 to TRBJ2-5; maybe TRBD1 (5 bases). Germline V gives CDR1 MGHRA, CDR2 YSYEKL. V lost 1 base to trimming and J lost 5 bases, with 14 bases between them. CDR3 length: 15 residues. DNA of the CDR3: TGCGCCAGCAGCCAAGCATCACAGGCGGACGAGACCCAGTACTTC. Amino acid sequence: CASSQASQADETQYF.

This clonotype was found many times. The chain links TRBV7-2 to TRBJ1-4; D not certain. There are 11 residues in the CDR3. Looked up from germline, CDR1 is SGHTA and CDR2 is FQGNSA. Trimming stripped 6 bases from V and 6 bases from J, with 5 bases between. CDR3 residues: CASRFYEKLFF. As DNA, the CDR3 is TGTGCCAGCAGATTTTATGAAAAACTGTTTTTT.

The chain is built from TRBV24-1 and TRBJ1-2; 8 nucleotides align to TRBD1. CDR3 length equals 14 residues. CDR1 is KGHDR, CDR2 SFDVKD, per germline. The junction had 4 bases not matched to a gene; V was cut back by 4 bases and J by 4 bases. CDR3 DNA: TGTGCCACCAGTGACCCCGGACAGGGCTATGGCTACACCTTC. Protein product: CATSDPGQGYGYTF.

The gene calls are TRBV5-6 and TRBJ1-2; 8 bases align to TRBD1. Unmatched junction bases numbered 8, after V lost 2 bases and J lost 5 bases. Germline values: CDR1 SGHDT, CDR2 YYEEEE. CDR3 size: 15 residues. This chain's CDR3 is CASSFRGPQGYGYTF. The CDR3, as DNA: TGTGCCAGCAGCTTCAGGGGGCCCCAGGGGTATGGCTACACCTTC.

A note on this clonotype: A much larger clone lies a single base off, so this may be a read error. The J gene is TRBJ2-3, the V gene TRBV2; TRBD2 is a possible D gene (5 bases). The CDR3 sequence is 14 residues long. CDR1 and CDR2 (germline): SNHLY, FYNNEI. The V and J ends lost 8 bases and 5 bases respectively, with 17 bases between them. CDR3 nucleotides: TGTGCCAGCGAAGGGCAGGAACGGGAAGATACGCAGTATTTT. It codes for CASEGQEREDTQYF. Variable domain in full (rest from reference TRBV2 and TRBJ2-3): EPEVTQTPSHQVTQMGQEVILRCVPISNHLYFYWYRQILGQKVEFLVSFYNNEISEKSEIFDDQFSVERPDGSNFTLKIRSTKLEDSAMYFCASEGQEREDTQYFGPGTRLTVL.

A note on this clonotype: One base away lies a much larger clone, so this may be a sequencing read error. The CDR3 loop is CTSSLDRLQETQYF. CDR3 nucleotides: TGTACCAGCAGCTTGGATAGACTCCAAGAGACCCAGTACTTC. The chain is built from TRBV5-4 and TRBJ2-5; no definite D call. There are 14 residues in the CDR3. The germline gives CDR1 SGHNT, CDR2 YYREEE (reference sequence).

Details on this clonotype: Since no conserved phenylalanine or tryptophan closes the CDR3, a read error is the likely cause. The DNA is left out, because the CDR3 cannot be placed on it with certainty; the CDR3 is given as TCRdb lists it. CDR3 region: CASSVVVG. The chain employs TRBV7-9 and TRBJ2-5. From germline, CDR1 is SEHNR and CDR2 FQNEAQ (reference sequence). The CDR3 spans 8 residues, counting both ends.

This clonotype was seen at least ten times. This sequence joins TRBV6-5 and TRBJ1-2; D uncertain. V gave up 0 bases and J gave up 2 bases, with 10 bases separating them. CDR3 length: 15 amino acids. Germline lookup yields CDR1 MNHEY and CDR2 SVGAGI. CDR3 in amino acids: CASSYSNNGNYGYTF. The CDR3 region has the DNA TGTGCCAGCAGTTACTCGAACAACGGAAACTATGGCTACACCTTC.

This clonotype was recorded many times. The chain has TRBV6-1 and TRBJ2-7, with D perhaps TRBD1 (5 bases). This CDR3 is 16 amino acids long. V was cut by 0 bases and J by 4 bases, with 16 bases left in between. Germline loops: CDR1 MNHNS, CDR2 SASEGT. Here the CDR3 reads CASSEAPAGLAYEQYF. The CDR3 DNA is TGTGCCAGCAGTGAAGCGCCGGCAGGGCTTGCATACGAGCAGTACTTC.

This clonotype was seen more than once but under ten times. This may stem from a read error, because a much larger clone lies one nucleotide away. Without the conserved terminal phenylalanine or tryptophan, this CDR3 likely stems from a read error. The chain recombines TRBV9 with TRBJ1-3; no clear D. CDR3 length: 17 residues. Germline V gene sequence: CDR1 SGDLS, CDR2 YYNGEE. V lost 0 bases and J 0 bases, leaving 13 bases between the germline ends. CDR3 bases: TGTGCCAGCAGCGTAGGGCTCCAGGCACCCTCTGGAAACACCATATATCTT. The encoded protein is CASSVGLQAPSGNTIYL.

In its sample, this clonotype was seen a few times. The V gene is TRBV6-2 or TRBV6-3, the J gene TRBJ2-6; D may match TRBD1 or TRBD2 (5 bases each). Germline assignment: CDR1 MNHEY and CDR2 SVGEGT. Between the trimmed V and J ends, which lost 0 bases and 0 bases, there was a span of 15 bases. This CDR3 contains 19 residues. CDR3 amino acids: CASSYSPPGTLSGANVLTF. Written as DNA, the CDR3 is TGTGCCAGCAGTTACTCTCCGCCGGGGACCCTCTCTGGGGCCAACGTCCTGACTTTC.

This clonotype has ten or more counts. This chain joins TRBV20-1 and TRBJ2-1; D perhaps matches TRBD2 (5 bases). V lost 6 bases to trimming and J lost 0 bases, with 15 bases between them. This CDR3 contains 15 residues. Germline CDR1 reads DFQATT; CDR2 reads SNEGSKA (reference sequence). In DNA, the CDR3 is TGCAGTGCACCGGACTGGCGGAGCTCCTACAATGAGCAGTTCTTC. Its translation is CSAPDWRSSYNEQFF.

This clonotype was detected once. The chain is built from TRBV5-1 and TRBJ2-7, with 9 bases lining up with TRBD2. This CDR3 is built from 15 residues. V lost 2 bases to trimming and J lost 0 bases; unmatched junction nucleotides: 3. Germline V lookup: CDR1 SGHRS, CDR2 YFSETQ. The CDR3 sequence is CASSLGSGSSYEQYF. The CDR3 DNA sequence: TGCGCCAGCAGCTTAGGTAGCGGGAGCTCCTACGAGCAGTACTTC.

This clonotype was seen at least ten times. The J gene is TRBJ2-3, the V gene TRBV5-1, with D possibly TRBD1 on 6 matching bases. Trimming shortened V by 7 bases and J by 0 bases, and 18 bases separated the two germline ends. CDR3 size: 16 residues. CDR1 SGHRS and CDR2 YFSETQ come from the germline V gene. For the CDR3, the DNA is TGCGCCAGCGCTCCGGCCGACAGGATAAGCACAGATACGCAGTATTTT. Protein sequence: CASAPADRISTDTQYF.

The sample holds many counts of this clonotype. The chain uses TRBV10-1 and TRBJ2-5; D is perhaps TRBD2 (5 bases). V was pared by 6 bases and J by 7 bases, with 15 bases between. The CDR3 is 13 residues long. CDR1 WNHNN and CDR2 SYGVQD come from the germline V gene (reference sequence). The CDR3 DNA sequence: TGCGCCAGCAGCTTGGAGGAGTTTGGGACCCAGTACTTC. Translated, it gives CASSLEEFGTQYF.

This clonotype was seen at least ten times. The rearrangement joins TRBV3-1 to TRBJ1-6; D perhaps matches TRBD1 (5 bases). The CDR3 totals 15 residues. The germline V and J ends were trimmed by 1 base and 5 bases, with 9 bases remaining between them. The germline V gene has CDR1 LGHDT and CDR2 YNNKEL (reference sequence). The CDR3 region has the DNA TGTGCCAGCAGCCAAGGGGGGACCGATAATTCACCCCTCCACTTT. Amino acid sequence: CASSQGGTDNSPLHF. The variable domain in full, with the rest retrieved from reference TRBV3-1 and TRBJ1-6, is DTAVSQTPKYLVTQMGNDKSIKCEQNLGHDTMYWYKQDSKKFLKIMFSYNNKELIINETVPNRFSPKSPDKAHLNLHINSLELGDSAVYFCASSQGGTDNSPLHFGNGTRLTVT.

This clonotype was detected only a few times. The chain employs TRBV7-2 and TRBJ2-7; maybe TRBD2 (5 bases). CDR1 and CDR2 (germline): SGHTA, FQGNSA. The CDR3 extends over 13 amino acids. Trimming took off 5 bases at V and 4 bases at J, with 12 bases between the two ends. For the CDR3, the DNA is TGTGCCAGCAGCCCCGGGGTGGGGTACGAGCAGTACTTC. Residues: CASSPGVGYEQYF.

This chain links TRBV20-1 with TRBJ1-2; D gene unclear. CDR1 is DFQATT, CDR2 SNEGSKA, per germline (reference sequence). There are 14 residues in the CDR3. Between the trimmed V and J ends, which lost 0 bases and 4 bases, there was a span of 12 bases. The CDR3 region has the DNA TGCAGTGCTAGAGATCCCCGACAAGGCTATGGCTACACCTTC. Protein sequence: CSARDPRQGYGYTF.